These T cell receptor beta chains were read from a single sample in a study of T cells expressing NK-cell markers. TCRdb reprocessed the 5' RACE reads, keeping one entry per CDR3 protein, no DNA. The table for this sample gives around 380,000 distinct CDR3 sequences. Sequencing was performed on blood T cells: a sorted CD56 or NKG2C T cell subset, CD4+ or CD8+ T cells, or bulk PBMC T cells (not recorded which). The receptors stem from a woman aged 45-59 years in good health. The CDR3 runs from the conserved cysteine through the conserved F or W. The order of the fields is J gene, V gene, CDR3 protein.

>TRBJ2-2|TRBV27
CASRTASGRFAGELFF
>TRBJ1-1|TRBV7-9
CASSSRGGGNTEAFF
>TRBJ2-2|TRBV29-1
CSVEGPSGSVGELFF
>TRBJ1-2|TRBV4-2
CASSQRQGYGYTF
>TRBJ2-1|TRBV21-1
CASSDFPGVGEQFF
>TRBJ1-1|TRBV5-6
CASNSGPMNTEAFF
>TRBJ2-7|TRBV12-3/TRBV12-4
CASSSVPGQGAYEQYF
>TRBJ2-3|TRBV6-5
CASSYRTVDTQYF
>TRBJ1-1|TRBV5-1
CASSRDRGMNTEAFF
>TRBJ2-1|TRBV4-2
CASSQDPAGGGLNEQFF
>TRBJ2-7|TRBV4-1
CASSQGTENYEQYF
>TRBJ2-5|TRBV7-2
CASSLATGVTGETQYF
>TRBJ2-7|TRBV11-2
CASSLGTSGYYEQYF
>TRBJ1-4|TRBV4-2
CASSQVSQGNEKLFF
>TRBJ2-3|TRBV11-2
CASIETSGKTDTQYF
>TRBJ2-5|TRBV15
CATSRDGFREGTQYF
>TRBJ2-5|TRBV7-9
CASSPTMGETQYF
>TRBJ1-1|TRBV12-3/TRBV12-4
CASSRPGQGHTEAFF
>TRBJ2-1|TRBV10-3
CAISESQDGNEQFF
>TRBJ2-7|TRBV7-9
CASSMGLAGGTYEQYF
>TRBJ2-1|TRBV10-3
CAIMGEGNEQFF
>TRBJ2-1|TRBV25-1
CASSEHRVGDEQFF
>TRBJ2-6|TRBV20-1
CSAKTSGRDGANVLTF
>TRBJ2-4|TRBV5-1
CASSLVGGARHIQYF
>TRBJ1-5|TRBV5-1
CASSLTGRNQPQHF
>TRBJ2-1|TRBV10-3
CAISVTRPSAYNEQFF
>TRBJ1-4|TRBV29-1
CSVWDSEKLFF
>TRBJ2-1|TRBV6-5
CASSEELASSYNEQFF
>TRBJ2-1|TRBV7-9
CASSFFPHRQGGFYNEQFF
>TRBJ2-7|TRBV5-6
CASSLWTALSYEQYF
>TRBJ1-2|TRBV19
CASRDRVVYGYTF
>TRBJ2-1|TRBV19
CATGGWSPYNEQFF
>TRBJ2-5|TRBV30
CAWSVRGGRYF
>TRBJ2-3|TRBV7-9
CASSHLDPDTQYF
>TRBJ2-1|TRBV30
CAAGLSSYNEQFF
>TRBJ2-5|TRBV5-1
CASSLARLAEYQETQYF
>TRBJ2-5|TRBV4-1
CASSQGSGLTQETQYF
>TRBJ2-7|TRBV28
CASGKLAGVENEQYF
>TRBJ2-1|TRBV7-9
CASSLGGDRQFF
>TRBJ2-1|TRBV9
CASSVGVAGVGEQFF
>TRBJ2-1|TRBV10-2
CASTSDWGNEQFF